This passage covers 6 T cell receptor beta chains from one sample sequenced in a study of T-cell memory formation after mild COVID-19. In TCRdb, the 5' RACE reads were re-called with MiXCR into one record per CDR3 protein. In the table there are around 260,000 distinct CDR3 sequences, 15% to 20% of which are singletons. Input material: PBMCs or a T cell subset sorted from them (not recorded which). These receptors originate from a man aged 18 to 35 who had mild COVID-19 (a few samples of this study predate the infection). Cell type and time point are not known.

This clonotype was seen a handful of times. The chain links TRBV5-1 to TRBJ1-1; 8 nucleotides line up with TRBD1. The germline gives CDR1 SGHRS, CDR2 YFSETQ. V gave up 3 bases and J gave up 0 bases; unmatched junction bases: 7. CDR3 length: 16 amino acids. The CDR3 DNA reads TGCGCCAGCAGCTGGAAACAGGGGGTTTTGAACACTGAAGCTTTCTTT. It encodes CASSWKQGVLNTEAFF.

This clonotype was counted between two and nine times. The J gene is TRBJ2-3, the V gene TRBV6-6; 9 bases fit TRBD2. The CDR3 is 15 residues long. Germline loops: CDR1 MNHNY, CDR2 SVGAGI (reference sequence). Unmatched junction bases numbered 7, after V lost 6 bases and J lost 3 bases. CDR3 residues: CASRPAGGRTDTQYF. The CDR3 bases are TGTGCCAGCAGGCCCGCGGGGGGGCGAACAGATACGCAGTATTTT.

This clonotype was seen more than once but under ten times. The rearrangement uses TRBV4-3 and TRBJ2-7, with D possibly matching TRBD1 (6 bases). CDR3 length equals 15 residues. Looked up from germline, CDR1 is LGHNA and CDR2 is YSLEER. Trimming shortened V by 1 base and J by 0 bases, and 10 bases separated the two germline ends. As DNA, the CDR3 is TGCGCCAGCAGCCAAGTCAGGGGATACTCCTACGAGCAGTACGTC. Residues: CASSQVRGYSYEQYV.

This clonotype turned up a few times. The V and J genes are TRBV7-2 and TRBJ2-3; D gene uncertain. V was cut by 1 base and J by 6 bases, with 8 bases left in between. Germline CDR1 reads SGHTA; CDR2 reads FQGNSA. The CDR3 is 13 amino acids. The CDR3 protein is CASSLGSRDTQYF. The CDR3, as DNA: TGTGCCAGCAGCTTAGGCAGCAGGGATACGCAGTATTTT.

This clonotype was counted ten times or more. The gene calls are TRBV6-2 or TRBV6-3 and TRBJ2-5, with D perhaps TRBD1 (5 bases). The V gene's germline CDR1 is MNHEY and CDR2 SVGEGT. V was clipped by 5 bases and J by 0 bases, with 16 bases between them. The CDR3 spans 16 residues. In DNA form, the CDR3 reads TGTGCCAGCAGTCCCCGGCAGGGTGCGGACCAAGAGACCCAGTACTTC. Its translation is CASSPRQGADQETQYF.

The CDR3 DNA reads as TGTGCCAGCAGTGCAAGGGGATCGGAGATTTCACCCCTCCACTTT. This translates into CASSARGSEISPLHF. The chain combines TRBV25-1 with TRBJ1-6; TRBD1 might be the D (5 bases). This CDR3 is built from 15 residues. The germline V gene has CDR1 MGHDK and CDR2 SYGVNS. V gave up 4 bases and J gave up 9 bases, with 16 bases separating them.